Below, one TCR beta chain is given with its context. Antigen specificity is unknown. Trimming shortened V by 0 bases and J by 7 bases, and 4 bases separated the two germline ends. There are 12 residues in the CDR3. Germline values: CDR1 SGHDT, CDR2 YYEEEE. These data come from a study of beta chain features in type 1 diabetes. Whole-study context: Patient and healthy donor groups were alike in age, gender and cell yields. Findings and caveats of the study: Cells with high TCR expression could be over-represented by cDNA sequencing.

Reverse transcribing all isolated RNA meant expressed TCRB transcripts were sequenced. This table comes from immunoSEQ multiplex PCR, and its TCRdb copy is limited to in-frame clones, with some not included. The sample holds under 300,000 clones, 27% seen once. Every donor had blood drawn once into heparin, approximately 120 mL on average. V and J are TRBV5-6 and TRBJ2-2; the D is unclear. The sequenced material came from central memory CD4+ T cells from blood. The sequence came from a man aged 30 to 39 in good health. The CDR3 spells CASSLVVGELFF. CDR3 DNA: TGTGCCAGCAGCTTGGTGGTCGGGGAGCTGTTTTTT.